This T cell receptor (beta chain) was captured in a study of T cell responses to AZD1222 COVID-19 vaccine. Study-wide background: Second doses that came at about 4 or about 12 weeks were put together.

On this clone: Its target is not known.

Assay: immunoSEQ multiplex PCR; the TCRdb copy retains only in-frame clones and omits some. The table shows about 120,000 clones, with roughly 90% occurring only once. General observations from the study: The study reported that nearly half of spike-specific TCRs target unmutated variant regions. Clonal diversity was possibly underestimated; the donors were predominantly white British and more often female. After two AZD1222 doses, spike-specific TCR breadth and depth rose versus day 0.

Germline V CDR1 and CDR2: MNHEY, SMNVEV (reference sequence). This CDR3 has 17 residues. Trimming pared 3 bases from V and 2 bases from J, leaving 19 bases between. The TCR originated in an adult in good health. This specimen consisted of peripheral blood, obtained on day 0 of AZD1222 vaccination. The rearrangement joins TRBV27 to TRBJ1-2, with D perhaps TRBD1 (5 bases). The CDR3 sequence is CASSFDGGTVDNYGYTF. DNA of the CDR3: TGTGCCAGCAGTTTCGATGGAGGGACGGTGGACAACTATGGCTACACCTTC.